The 28 T cell receptor beta chains in this list originate from one sample, sequenced in a study of shared clonotypes between healthy human individuals. Profiled with immunoSEQ multiplex PCR; TCRdb holds only in-frame clones, not every one. Here the sample spans around 1.6 million clones, under 99% being singletons. Material for sequencing was naive CD4+ T cells sorted from blood. Stated subset: CD45RA+ positively selected. The source is a man aged 25 to 45 in good health.

This sequence joins TRBV19 and TRBJ1-2, with D unresolved. V was trimmed by 5 bases and J by 4 bases, leaving 20 bases between them. The CDR3 length is 16 residues. Per germline, CDR1 LNHDA and CDR2 SQIVND (reference sequence). The CDR3 loop reads CASSVGLSRGAYGYTF. The DNA of the CDR3 is TGTGCCAGTAGTGTCGGACTCTCCCGAGGAGCCTATGGCTACACCTTC.

The chain is built from TRBV6-4 and TRBJ2-1, with 10 bases that match TRBD2. V shed 4 bases, J shed 5 bases, and the junction held 5 bases outside the gene matches. The CDR3 runs to 15 residues. CDR1 MRHNA and CDR2 SNTAGT come from the germline V gene. DNA of the CDR3: TGTGCCAGCAGTGTTAGCGGGAGGCGGGACAATGAGCAGTTCTTC. Its protein is CASSVSGRRDNEQFF.

The rearrangement uses TRBV28 and TRBJ1-2; TRBD1 agrees at 7 bases. The CDR3 consists of 11 residues. Germline V CDR1 and CDR2: MDHEN, SYDVKM. Trimming cost V 3 bases and J 8 bases; bases outside gene matches: 0. CDR3: CASSLGQGYTF. The CDR3 nucleotides read TGTGCCAGCAGTTTGGGACAGGGCTACACCTTC.

The chain couples TRBV12-5 to TRBJ1-1; 8 bases map to TRBD1. Germline lookup yields CDR1 LGHNT and CDR2 FRNRAP. CDR3 length: 16 amino acids. With 0 bases clipped from V and 7 bases from J, the junction kept 10 bases outside the gene matches. The CDR3 nucleotides read TGTGCTAGTGGTTTGGTACACGTGACAGGGGTCAATGAAGCTTTCTTT. Its translation is CASGLVHVTGVNEAFF.

The rearrangement uses TRBV14 and TRBJ1-5; 9 bases are a match to TRBD1. Germline CDR1 and CDR2: SGHDN and FVKESK. Trimming removed 6 bases from V and 3 bases from J; junction bases left unmatched: 3. This CDR3 is 14 amino acids long. CDR3 amino acids: CASRGTGPNQPQHF. The CDR3, as DNA: TGTGCCAGCAGGGGGACAGGGCCCAATCAGCCCCAGCATTTT.

On this clone: Other nucleotide sequences from this sample produce the same CDR3. The chain carries TRBV18 and TRBJ2-5; D is ambiguous. V dropped 0 bases and J dropped 1 base, with 3 bases sitting between them. The germline V gene has CDR1 KGHSH and CDR2 LQKENI. The CDR3 consists of 13 residues. CDR3 loop: CASSPPSQETQYF. The CDR3 DNA follows: TGTGCCAGCTCACCACCCTCCCAAGAGACCCAGTACTTC.

The chain joins TRBV7-8 to TRBJ1-1; D not certain. The CDR3 is 16 amino acids. V dropped 4 bases and J dropped 5 bases, with 20 bases sitting between them. Germline values: CDR1 SGHVS, CDR2 FQNEAQ. CDR3 protein: CASSSITPVVGTEAFF. The CDR3 bases are TGTGCCAGCAGCTCCATAACCCCTGTCGTTGGTACTGAAGCTTTCTTT. Based on the CDR3 plus reference TRBV7-8 and TRBJ1-1, the full variable domain is GAGVSQSPRYKVAKRGQDVALRCDPISGHVSLFWYQQALGQGPEFLTYFQNEAQLDKSGLPSDRFFAERPEGSVSTLKIQRTQQEDSAVYLCASSSITPVVGTEAFFGQGTRLTVV.

The chain uses TRBV30 and TRBJ1-2; 7 bases match TRBD1. The CDR3 length is 14 residues. Germline V lookup: CDR1 GTSNPN, CDR2 SVGIG (reference sequence). J lost 4 bases, V lost 3 bases, and 8 bases had no gene match. CDR3: CAWSGQAPFYGYTF. The CDR3 region has the DNA TGTGCCTGGAGCGGACAGGCGCCCTTCTATGGCTACACCTTC.

This clone appeared a single time. The CDR3 bases are TGCAGCGTTCACCGGACTAGCGGGATTGAGCAGTTCTTC. This gives the protein CSVHRTSGIEQFF. The chain uses TRBV29-1 and TRBJ2-1; 12 bases map to TRBD2. In germline, CDR1 is SQVTM, CDR2 ANQGSEA. V was pared by 5 bases and J by 9 bases, with 5 bases of the junction left unmatched. This CDR3 has 13 residues.

This clone is a singleton in its sample. The chain couples TRBV5-1 to TRBJ2-1; perhaps TRBD2 as D (5 bases). The germline gives CDR1 SGHRS, CDR2 YFSETQ. This CDR3 has 13 amino acids. Deletions cut 4 bases from V and 5 bases from J, with 10 bases between. CDR3 nucleotide sequence: TGCGCCAGCAGCCGAGGGAGCCACAATGAGCAGTTCTTC. Translated, it gives CASSRGSHNEQFF.

The gene calls are TRBV2 and TRBJ2-3; a possible D gene is TRBD2 (6 bases). The V end lost 7 bases, the J end lost 1 base, and 12 bases lay between the germline ends. The CDR3 is 14 residues long. Germline V gene sequence: CDR1 SNHLY, CDR2 FYNNEI. CDR3 DNA sequence: TGTGCCAGCACCCGGGAGAGGGGCACAGATACGCAGTATTTT. This sequence encodes CASTRERGTDTQYF. The full variable domain, completed using reference TRBV2 and TRBJ2-3, is EPEVTQTPSHQVTQMGQEVILRCVPISNHLYFYWYRQILGQKVEFLVSFYNNEISEKSEIFDDQFSVERPDGSNFTLKIRSTKLEDSAMYFCASTRERGTDTQYFGPGTRLTVL.

This rearrangement joins TRBV10-1 to TRBJ2-7; the D call may be TRBD1 or TRBD2 (5 bases each). CDR1 is WNHNN, CDR2 SYGVQD, per germline (reference sequence). The ends were cut back, 0 bases at V and 0 bases at J, with 12 bases in the middle. This CDR3 comprises 16 residues. CDR3 amino acids: CASSESGDVGSYEQYF. CDR3 sequence (DNA): TGCGCCAGCAGTGAGTCGGGGGACGTCGGCTCCTACGAGCAGTACTTC.

The chain joins TRBV6-5 to TRBJ1-1; D perhaps matches TRBD1 (5 bases). V was pared by 6 bases and J by 2 bases, with 13 bases between. Looked up from germline, CDR1 is MNHEY and CDR2 is SVGAGI. The CDR3 extends over 14 amino acids. Here the CDR3 reads CASRPPTGNTEAFF. CDR3 bases: TGTGCCAGCAGGCCCCCAACAGGAAACACTGAAGCTTTCTTT.

The chain has TRBV7-9 and TRBJ2-7, with 11 positions matching TRBD2. The CDR3 totals 17 residues. After removal of 3 bases from V and 7 bases from J, the junction contained 14 bases not matched to a gene. CDR1 and CDR2 from the germline V gene are SEHNR and FQNEAQ (reference sequence). Here the CDR3 DNA reads TGTGCCAGCAGCTTTCCCCCGGCTGGACTAGCGGGCGGTGAGCAGTACTTC. Its translation: CASSFPPAGLAGGEQYF. Drawing the rest from reference TRBV7-9 and TRBJ2-7, the complete variable domain is DTGVSQNPRHKITKRGQNVTFRCDPISEHNRLYWYRQTLGQGPEFLTYFQNEAQLEKSRLLSDRFSAERPKGSFSTLEIQRTEQGDSAMYLCASSFPPAGLAGGEQYFGPGTRLTVT.

The J gene is TRBJ2-2, the V gene TRBV5-1; 10 nucleotides line up with TRBD2. There are 17 residues in the CDR3. The V segment lost 4 bases and the J segment 0 bases; nucleotides outside the gene matches: 6. Germline CDR1 reads SGHRS; CDR2 reads YFSETQ. Written as DNA, the CDR3 is TGCGCCAGCAGCCGGATAACTAGCGGGGCGAACACCGGGGAGCTGTTTTTT. Encoded protein: CASSRITSGANTGELFF.

J is TRBJ2-3 and V is TRBV4-3, with D possibly matching TRBD2 (6 bases). V lost 3 bases and J lost 8, with 21 bases in between. The CDR3 is 16 amino acids. Germline CDR1 LGHNA, CDR2 YSLEER. CDR3 coding DNA: TGCGCCAGCAGCCAGGGGACCGGGACTCTCCGGGCTACGCAGTATTTT. It encodes CASSQGTGTLRATQYF.

This clone was detected once. The chain has TRBV5-1 and TRBJ2-7; 7 bases agree with TRBD1. The CDR3 is 15 amino acids. Germline V lookup: CDR1 SGHRS, CDR2 YFSETQ. V was pared by 3 bases and J by 7 bases, with 13 bases of the junction left unmatched. CDR3 in amino acids: CASSSATGIFREQYF. Written as DNA, the CDR3 is TGCGCCAGCAGCTCGGCGACAGGGATTTTTCGGGAGCAGTACTTC.

The rearrangement uses TRBV7-8 and TRBJ2-7; D gene ambiguous. The CDR3 totals 13 residues. CDR1 and CDR2 (germline): SGHVS, FQNEAQ. V shed 4 bases and J shed 2 bases, with 9 bases lying between them. Written as DNA, the CDR3 is TGTGCCAGCAGCTCGACGGACCCCTACGAGCAGTACTTC. Amino acid sequence: CASSSTDPYEQYF. Together with reference TRBV7-8 and TRBJ2-7, the CDR3 gives the full variable domain: GAGVSQSPRYKVAKRGQDVALRCDPISGHVSLFWYQQALGQGPEFLTYFQNEAQLDKSGLPSDRFFAERPEGSVSTLKIQRTQQEDSAVYLCASSSTDPYEQYFGPGTRLTVT.

This clone was seen once. The rearrangement uses TRBV11-2 and TRBJ2-3; TRBD2 aligns across 12 bases. This CDR3 region has 15 residues. V lost 4 bases, J lost 4 bases, and 3 bases stayed unmatched. Germline V lookup: CDR1 SGHAT, CDR2 FQNNGV. The CDR3 region has the DNA TGTGCCAGCAGCTCAAGACTAGCGGGAGCAGATACGCAGTATTTT. The encoded protein is CASSSRLAGADTQYF.

The rearrangement uses TRBV5-4 and TRBJ2-7; D remains ambiguous. The germline V gene encodes CDR1 SGHNT and CDR2 YYREEE (reference sequence). V gave up 4 bases and J gave up 5 bases, with 16 bases separating them. The CDR3 covers 14 residues. This chain's CDR3 is CASSNELRAHEQYF. The CDR3, as DNA: TGTGCCAGCAGCAATGAACTACGAGCCCACGAGCAGTACTTC. Using reference TRBV5-4 and TRBJ2-7 for the parts outside the CDR3, the full variable domain is ETGVTQSPTHLIKTRGQQVTLRCSSQSGHNTVSWYQQALGQGPQFIFQYYREEENGRGNFPPRFSGLQFPNYSSELNVNALELDDSALYLCASSNELRAHEQYFGPGTRLTVT.

The gene calls are TRBV5-1 and TRBJ2-3; possibly TRBD1 for D (6 bases). Germline CDR1 reads SGHRS; CDR2 reads YFSETQ. The CDR3 spans 14 residues. The ends were cut back, 4 bases at V and 0 bases at J, with 9 bases in the middle. CDR3: CASSQGTSTDTQYF. In DNA form, the CDR3 reads TGCGCCAGCAGCCAGGGGACCAGCACAGATACGCAGTATTTT.

This rearrangement joins TRBV9 to TRBJ2-1, with 9 bases aligning to TRBD1. CDR1 SGDLS and CDR2 YYNGEE come from the germline V gene. CDR3 size: 17 residues. V was clipped by 0 bases and J by 2 bases; unmatched bases: 6. CDR3 amino acids: CASSVGGGTGTYNEQFF. CDR3 DNA sequence: TGTGCCAGCAGCGTAGGGGGAGGGACAGGGACCTACAATGAGCAGTTCTTC.

The V and J genes are TRBV7-9 and TRBJ1-1; D not resolved. The CDR3 is made up of 14 amino acids. Germline CDR1 and CDR2: SEHNR and FQNEAQ (reference sequence). V lost 0 bases and J lost 2, with 7 bases in between. For the CDR3, the DNA is TGTGCCAGCAGCTTAGCGTCAGTTAACACTGAAGCTTTCTTT. Amino acids: CASSLASVNTEAFF. Filled out from reference TRBV7-9 and TRBJ1-1, the complete variable domain reads DTGVSQNPRHKITKRGQNVTFRCDPISEHNRLYWYRQTLGQGPEFLTYFQNEAQLEKSRLLSDRFSAERPKGSFSTLEIQRTEQGDSAMYLCASSLASVNTEAFFGQGTRLTVV.

This chain links TRBV5-1 with TRBJ2-7; D unclear. This CDR3 comprises 13 residues. V gave up 0 bases and J gave up 3 bases, with 7 bases separating them. CDR1 is SGHRS and CDR2 is YFSETQ in the germline V gene. CDR3 coding DNA: TGCGCCAGCAGCTTGGTAGAGGACTACGAGCAGTACTTC. This gives the protein CASSLVEDYEQYF. The full variable domain, completed using reference TRBV5-1 and TRBJ2-7, is KAGVTQTPRYLIKTRGQQVTLSCSPISGHRSVSWYQQTPGQGLQFLFEYFSETQRNKGNFPGRFSGRQFSNSRSEMNVSTLELGDSALYLCASSLVEDYEQYFGPGTRLTVT.

This chain links TRBV25-1 with TRBJ1-2, with 7 bases lining up with TRBD1. Germline loops: CDR1 MGHDK, CDR2 SYGVNS. J gave up 4 bases and V 3 bases, and 14 bases lay outside the gene matches. The CDR3 consists of 17 residues. As DNA, the CDR3 is TGTGCCAGCAGTGACCCTACGGCTAGGGGGCTTAGCTATGGCTACACCTTC. Amino acids: CASSDPTARGLSYGYTF.

The chain employs TRBV30 and TRBJ1-4; TRBD1 agrees at 9 bases. The germline CDR1 and CDR2 sequences are GTSNPN and SVGIG (reference sequence). This CDR3 comprises 14 residues. Trimming took 3 bases from V and 5 from J; bases not matched to a gene: 4. In DNA form, the CDR3 reads TGTGCCTGGAGCCCCGGGACAGGGAATGAAAAACTGTTTTTT. Translated: CAWSPGTGNEKLFF. Full variable domain (remainder filled in from reference TRBV30 and TRBJ1-4): SQTIHQWPATLVQPVGSPLSLECTVEGTSNPNLYWYRQAAGRGLQLLFYSVGIGQISSEVPQNLSASRPQDRQFILSSKKLLLSDSGFYLCAWSPGTGNEKLFFGSGTQLSVL.

The chain links TRBV6-6 to TRBJ2-1; D gene uncertain. The CDR3 covers 14 residues. The V gene lost 6 bases and the J gene lost 4 bases, with 13 bases spanning the gap. CDR1 is MNHNY and CDR2 is SVGAGI in the germline V gene (reference sequence). The CDR3 DNA is TGTGCCAGCAGAAAACCAACCGGATACAATGAGCAGTTCTTC. Translated: CASRKPTGYNEQFF.

V and J are TRBV18 and TRBJ2-1; D gene ambiguous. V was pared by 3 bases and J by 9 bases, with 15 bases between. The germline V gene encodes CDR1 KGHSH and CDR2 LQKENI. The CDR3 has 14 residues. The DNA for the CDR3 is TGTGCCAGCTCACCTCTAGGAGCCCCCAGTGAGCAGTTCTTC. Protein product: CASSPLGAPSEQFF.